One sample yielded the 32 T cell receptor beta chains listed below, sequenced in a study of T cell changes during pregnancy in multiple sclerosis. The data were produced by immunoSEQ multiplex PCR, yet TCRdb's version contains in-frame clones alone and is incomplete. The data contain about 100,000 clones, roughly 93% of them singletons. The sequenced sample was peripheral blood, obtained before pregnancy. The receptors were gathered from a female donor with multiple sclerosis, enrolled in a pregnancy study.

This clone has at least ten counts. This chain uses TRBV27 with TRBJ2-1; TRBD2 matches at 9 bases. The V gene's germline CDR1 is MNHEY and CDR2 SMNVEV (reference sequence). This CDR3 is 14 amino acids long. With V trimmed by 8 bases and J by 3 bases, 5 bases remained unmatched. This chain's CDR3 is CASRSGRFYNEQFF. As DNA, the CDR3 is TGTGCCAGCCGCAGCGGGAGGTTCTACAATGAGCAGTTCTTC.

The chain combines TRBV12-5 with TRBJ2-3, with D possibly being TRBD2 (6 bases). Trimming left V 2 bases short and J 12 bases short, with 15 bases between. The CDR3 loop spans 13 amino acids. Germline values: CDR1 LGHNT, CDR2 FRNRAP. CDR3 protein: CASGLWGDSGQYF. Here the CDR3 DNA reads TGTGCTAGTGGTTTGTGGGGTGATAGCGGACAGTATTTT.

This clone was recorded a few times. The chain joins TRBV28 to TRBJ1-5, with 9 positions matching TRBD1. The CDR3 covers 16 residues. The ends lost 6 bases at V and 0 bases at J; junction bases unmatched: 6. The V gene's germline CDR1 is MDHEN and CDR2 SYDVKM. This CDR3 reads CASSPPGQGSNQPQHF. The CDR3 DNA reads TGTGCCAGCAGCCCTCCGGGACAGGGTAGCAATCAGCCCCAGCATTTT.

The chain couples TRBV9 to TRBJ2-2; 7 bases line up with TRBD2. The V gene end was trimmed by 5 bases and the J gene end by 4 bases; junction bases not matched to a gene: 5. From germline, CDR1 is SGDLS and CDR2 YYNGEE. The CDR3 length is 14 residues. This CDR3 reads CASSATSATGELFF. In nucleotides, the CDR3 is TGTGCCAGCAGTGCAACTAGCGCCACCGGGGAGCTGTTTTTT.

The chain couples TRBV5-4 to TRBJ1-1, with D unclear. Germline CDR1 SGHNT, CDR2 YYREEE (reference sequence). The CDR3 extends over 13 amino acids. The V and J ends lost 1 base and 11 bases respectively, with 15 bases between them. CDR3 coding DNA: TGTGCCAGCAGCTTGCGTCGGGGAAATGTGGCTTTCTTT. Encoded protein: CASSLRRGNVAFF.

The chain joins TRBV5-1 to TRBJ2-3; the match to TRBD2 covers 10 bases. J lost 1 base, V lost 0 bases, and 11 bases had no gene match. The CDR3 totals 19 residues. Germline loops: CDR1 SGHRS, CDR2 YFSETQ. In nucleotides, the CDR3 is TGCGCCAGCAGCTTGGGACACCTAGCGGGAGCCCGCCGCACAGATACGCAGTATTTT. Its protein is CASSLGHLAGARRTDTQYF.

The genes are TRBV28 and TRBJ2-7, with 13 bases matching TRBD2. V lost 9 bases to trimming and J lost 6 bases; unmatched junction nucleotides: 5. CDR1 MDHEN and CDR2 SYDVKM come from the germline V gene. The length of the CDR3 is 13 residues. The CDR3 DNA sequence: TGTGCCAGTGGACTAGCGGGAGTAGCCGAGCAGTACTTC. It encodes CASGLAGVAEQYF.

The CDR3 bases are TGCGCCAGCAGCGAGAAACATTTCCGGGACACGAACACCGGGGAGCTGTTTTTT. Protein: CASSEKHFRDTNTGELFF. The rearrangement joins TRBV5-1 to TRBJ2-2, with D perhaps matching TRBD1 (6 bases). The CDR3 loop spans 18 amino acids. Germline lookup yields CDR1 SGHRS and CDR2 YFSETQ. V dropped 4 bases and J dropped 0 bases, with 19 bases sitting between them. The full variable domain, completed using reference TRBV5-1 and TRBJ2-2, is KAGVTQTPRYLIKTRGQQVTLSCSPISGHRSVSWYQQTPGQGLQFLFEYFSETQRNKGNFPGRFSGRQFSNSRSEMNVSTLELGDSALYLCASSEKHFRDTNTGELFFGEGSRLTVL.

In its sample, this clone was seen once. The V call is TRBV7-9, the J call TRBJ2-7, with a possible D match to TRBD2 (6 bases). The CDR3 runs to 14 residues. The ends were cut back, 1 base at V and 5 bases at J, with 12 bases in the middle. CDR1 is SEHNR, CDR2 FQNEAQ, per germline (reference sequence). This chain's CDR3 is CASSLVGGRNEQYF. CDR3 DNA: TGTGCCAGCAGCTTAGTGGGGGGTCGGAACGAGCAGTACTTC.

This clone was counted a single time. The genes are TRBV4-1 and TRBJ2-7; D possibly corresponds to TRBD2 (5 bases). Germline V CDR1 and CDR2: MGHRA, YSYEKL. Trimming left V 3 bases short and J 1 base short, with 10 bases between. The CDR3 runs to 14 residues. The CDR3 bases are TGCGCCAGCAGCCACCTTAGCGCATCCTACGAGCAGTACTTC. Its translation is CASSHLSASYEQYF.

The table lists this clone with a count of one. CDR3 protein: CASSQDRQVGTEAFF. CDR3 coding DNA: TGCGCCAGCAGCCAAGATAGACAGGTGGGGACTGAAGCTTTCTTT. The rearrangement uses TRBV4-1 and TRBJ1-1; D might be TRBD1 (6 bases). The V end lost 0 bases, the J end lost 5 bases, and 13 bases lay between the germline ends. The germline V gene encodes CDR1 MGHRA and CDR2 YSYEKL. The CDR3 has 15 residues.

V and J are TRBV6-5 and TRBJ1-1, with TRBD1 matching over 9 bases. The CDR3 is 15 amino acids. The V gene's germline CDR1 is MNHEY and CDR2 SVGAGI. Trimming removed 0 bases from V and 7 bases from J; junction bases left unmatched: 6. The CDR3 sequence: CASSYSRTGVIEAFF. The CDR3 coding sequence is TGTGCCAGCAGTTACTCGAGGACAGGGGTCATTGAAGCTTTCTTT.

The chain uses TRBV11-2 and TRBJ1-3, with unresolved D. The V end lost 1 base, the J end lost 4 bases, and 8 bases lay between the germline ends. This CDR3 spans 14 amino acids. Germline V gene data show CDR1 as SGHAT and CDR2 as FQNNGV. In DNA form, the CDR3 reads TGTGCCAGCAGCTTAGCCCGGGTGGGAAACACCATATATTTT. As protein: CASSLARVGNTIYF.

The chain couples TRBV10-2 to TRBJ2-5; D is perhaps TRBD1 (6 bases). The CDR3 covers 15 residues. Looked up from germline, CDR1 is WSHSY and CDR2 is SAAADI. V was cut by 0 bases and J by 5 bases, with 13 bases left in between. Here the CDR3 reads CASSESGHHMETQYF. DNA for the CDR3: TGCGCCAGCAGTGAGTCGGGACATCACATGGAGACCCAGTACTTC.

This rearrangement joins TRBV11-2 to TRBJ2-7, with no clear D. The V gene's germline CDR1 is SGHAT and CDR2 FQNNGV. Trimming pared 5 bases from V and 2 bases from J, leaving 7 bases between. CDR3 length: 12 residues. CDR3 coding DNA: TGTGCCAGCAGCCTATCGACCTACGAGCAGTACTTC. Its protein product is CASSLSTYEQYF. The full variable domain, its missing parts supplied by reference TRBV11-2 and TRBJ2-7, is EAGVAQSPRYKIIEKRQSVAFWCNPISGHATLYWYQQILGQGPKLLIQFQNNGVVDDSQLPKDRFSAERLKGVDSTLKIQPAKLEDSAVYLCASSLSTYEQYFGPGTRLTVT.

The rearrangement links TRBV27 to TRBJ1-2; D is unclear. This CDR3 has 14 residues. Trimming shortened V by 5 bases and J by 0 bases, and 10 bases separated the two germline ends. CDR1 and CDR2 from the germline V gene are MNHEY and SMNVEV (reference sequence). The CDR3 region is CASSPRSPNYGYTF. CDR3 DNA sequence: TGTGCCAGCAGTCCCCGGAGTCCTAACTATGGCTACACCTTC.

The chain recombines TRBV28 with TRBJ2-1; TRBD2 might be the D (5 bases). Germline CDR1 and CDR2: MDHEN and SYDVKM. CDR3 length equals 15 residues. V was shortened by 5 bases and J by 2 bases, with 13 bases between the two germline ends. CDR3 sequence: CASSIEREPYNEQFF. The CDR3 DNA reads as TGTGCCAGCAGTATCGAGAGGGAACCCTACAATGAGCAGTTCTTC. Full variable domain (outside the CDR3, taken from reference TRBV28 and TRBJ2-1): DVKVTQSSRYLVKRTGEKVFLECVQDMDHENMFWYRQDPGLGLRLIYFSYDVKMKEKGDIPEGYSVSREKKERFSLILESASTNQTSMYLCASSIEREPYNEQFFGPGTRLTVL.

This clone appeared a single time. V usage is TRBV9 and J usage is TRBJ1-1; TRBD1 matches 8 bases. Germline V gene lookup returns CDR1 SGDLS and CDR2 YYNGEE. The V and J ends lost 4 bases and 2 bases, in that order; junction bases with no gene match: 7. The CDR3 sequence is 15 residues long. The CDR3 nucleotides read TGTGCCAGCAGCTACCTTCAGGGGGCCAACACTGAAGCTTTCTTT. It translates to CASSYLQGANTEAFF.

V usage is TRBV30 and J usage is TRBJ2-7; 7 nucleotides align to TRBD1. Trimming cost V 5 bases and J 1 base; bases outside gene matches: 2. The CDR3 runs to 12 residues. The V gene's germline CDR1 is GTSNPN and CDR2 SVGIG (reference sequence). The CDR3: CAWGDSSYEQYF. The CDR3 DNA follows: TGTGCCTGGGGGGACAGTTCCTACGAGCAGTACTTC.

This chain connects TRBV27 to TRBJ1-2, with a possible D match to TRBD1 (5 bases). The germline gives CDR1 MNHEY, CDR2 SMNVEV (reference sequence). The V gene lost 2 bases and the J gene lost 4 bases, with 8 bases spanning the gap. This CDR3 contains 13 residues. The DNA for the CDR3 is TGTGCCAGCAGTTTAACAGGCTCCTATGGCTACACCTTC. Residues: CASSLTGSYGYTF.

The V and J genes are TRBV5-4 and TRBJ2-2, with 8 bases aligning to TRBD1. CDR3 length: 17 amino acids. CDR1 is SGHNT and CDR2 is YYREEE in the germline V gene (reference sequence). V was clipped by 0 bases and J by 1 base; unmatched bases: 5. The CDR3 loop is CASSLGQGARNTGELFF. CDR3 sequence (DNA): TGTGCCAGCAGCTTGGGGCAGGGGGCGCGGAACACCGGGGAGCTGTTTTTT.

The gene calls are TRBV5-1 and TRBJ2-2; maybe TRBD1 (5 bases). The germline V and J ends were trimmed by 7 bases and 1 base, with 17 bases remaining between them. Per germline, CDR1 SGHRS and CDR2 YFSETQ. The CDR3 totals 16 residues. For the CDR3, the DNA is TGCGCCAGCTCAGCAGGGAAATGGGGGAACACCGGGGAGCTGTTTTTT. This encodes CASSAGKWGNTGELFF.

The chain combines TRBV6-1 with TRBJ2-7; D is possibly TRBD2 (6 bases). Trimming pared 7 bases from V and 5 bases from J, leaving 21 bases between. The CDR3 is 15 residues long. In germline, CDR1 is MNHNS, CDR2 SASEGT. This CDR3 reads CASMGDSLGMNEQYF. In DNA form, the CDR3 reads TGTGCCAGCATGGGGGACTCCCTCGGTATGAACGAGCAGTACTTC.

The rearrangement joins TRBV5-1 to TRBJ2-1; TRBD2 aligns across 7 bases. This CDR3 region has 16 residues. The V gene end was trimmed by 3 bases and the J gene end by 8 bases; junction bases not matched to a gene: 14. In germline, CDR1 is SGHRS, CDR2 YFSETQ. DNA for the CDR3: TGCGCCAGCAGCTATGGGGAGCGGGGCCGTGCGGATGAGCAGTTCTTC. Its translation is CASSYGERGRADEQFF.

This chain connects TRBV11-2 to TRBJ2-7; 12 bases match TRBD2. Per the germline V gene, CDR1 is SGHAT and CDR2 is FQNNGV. With 5 bases clipped from V and 4 bases from J, the junction kept 9 bases outside the gene matches. The CDR3 runs 16 residues. The CDR3 coding sequence is TGTGCCAGCAGCCCGCCCTCGACTAGCGGGGGTTACGAGCAGTACTTC. Protein: CASSPPSTSGGYEQYF.

The chain has TRBV5-1 and TRBJ1-1, with D possibly being TRBD1 (6 bases). V was shortened by 9 bases and J by 1 base, with 13 bases between the two germline ends. The CDR3 totals 13 residues. From germline, CDR1 is SGHRS and CDR2 YFSETQ. In DNA form, the CDR3 reads TGCGCCACAGGGGTTTCGCGGAACACTGAAGCTTTCTTT. Protein sequence: CATGVSRNTEAFF.

This chain joins TRBV5-6 and TRBJ2-7; 9 bases map to TRBD1. Per germline, CDR1 SGHDT and CDR2 YYEEEE. J lost 9 bases, V lost 3 bases, and 13 bases had no gene match. The CDR3 covers 15 residues. The CDR3 is CASSSGTGSSRWQYF. The CDR3 DNA sequence: TGTGCCAGCAGCTCGGGGACAGGGAGTTCTAGGTGGCAGTACTTC. The full variable domain, with the rest looked up from reference TRBV5-6 and TRBJ2-7, is DAGVTQSPTHLIKTRGQQVTLRCSPKSGHDTVSWYQQALGQGPQFIFQYYEEEERQRGNFPDRFSGHQFPNYSSELNVNALLLGDSALYLCASSSGTGSSRWQYFGPGTRLTVT.

This chain joins TRBV2 and TRBJ2-3; TRBD2 matches 12 bases. The V segment lost 6 bases and the J segment 4 bases; nucleotides outside the gene matches: 2. The germline CDR1 and CDR2 sequences are SNHLY and FYNNEI. The CDR3 has 14 residues. The CDR3 nucleotides read TGTGCCAGCAGCCTAGCGGGAGGGGCAGATACGCAGTATTTT. Translated, it gives CASSLAGGADTQYF.

V gene TRBV5-6 combines with J gene TRBJ2-3, with D uncertain. CDR1 is SGHDT and CDR2 is YYEEEE in the germline V gene. Trimming took 5 bases from V and 3 from J, leaving 4 bases between them. There are 11 residues in the CDR3. The CDR3 DNA reads as TGTGCCAGCAGTGTAACAGATACGCAGTATTTT. Translated, it gives CASSVTDTQYF.

The rearrangement joins TRBV27 to TRBJ1-2; D possibly corresponds to TRBD1 (5 bases). Trimming pared 4 bases from V and 8 bases from J, leaving 11 bases between. The germline V gene has CDR1 MNHEY and CDR2 SMNVEV (reference sequence). CDR3 size: 12 residues. The CDR3 nucleotides read TGTGCCAGCAGTTCCCCAGGGAGGGGCTACACCTTC. Amino acid sequence: CASSSPGRGYTF.

This sequence joins TRBV28 and TRBJ1-2; no firm D call. Germline values: CDR1 MDHEN, CDR2 SYDVKM. This CDR3 comprises 11 residues. Trimming shortened V by 5 bases and J by 5 bases, and 6 bases separated the two germline ends. This chain's CDR3 is CASSQQYGYTF. The CDR3 region has the DNA TGTGCCAGCAGTCAACAGTATGGCTACACCTTC.

In this sample, this clone turned up a few times. Here the CDR3 DNA reads TGTGCCAGTCTTCTCGGAGGGTCAGGCTACACCTTC. It encodes CASLLGGSGYTF. This chain joins TRBV19 and TRBJ1-2; D is uncertain. Deletions cut 8 bases from V and 8 bases from J, with 15 bases between. The CDR3 has 12 amino acids. Germline lookup yields CDR1 LNHDA and CDR2 SQIVND (reference sequence).